Detailed here is one TCR beta chain. TCRdb re-analysed the RT-PCR reads in MiXCR, keeping a single row per CDR3 protein. Of about 960,000 distinct CDR3 sequences listed, more than 15% are singletons. This sample was included in a study of patients and donors after allogeneic stem cell transplantation. CDR3 size: 15 residues. CDR1 is SGHNT, CDR2 YENEEA, per germline. V lost 2 bases, J lost 5 bases, and 16 bases lay in between. This chain uses TRBV11-3 with TRBJ2-7; D is unresolved. Specimen: blood, either unsorted or a sorted T cell fraction (not recorded which). This TCR was recovered from a human donor who was either an allogeneic HSCT recipient or a stem cell or donor lymphocyte infusion donor (not recorded which). It is not recorded whose cells these are; they may come from a transplant donor. The CDR3 nucleotides read TGTGCCAGCAGCTTACTGCACCCCTCGGAGAACGAGCAGTACTTC. It encodes CASSLLHPSENEQYF.